This T cell receptor beta chain came from a study of shared clonotypes between healthy human individuals (dated by TCRdb to the early 2020s). Some background on the complete study: The cohort comprised two women and a few men aged 18 to 49 years. The study deeply sequenced blood TCR repertoires of about 5 healthy adults to estimate repertoire size and the extent of clonotype sharing between individuals. For each donor, CD4 naive and CD4 memory were each run on three plates, CD8 naive on two plates, and CD8 memory on one plate. Each donor's leukapheresis produced roughly between about 0.85 and 10 billion PBMCs. To increase sequencing depth and limit assay-specific biases, TCR repertoire library preparation and sequencing were carried out by different laboratories using diverse techniques.

Using the deep immunoSEQ assay, TCR CDR3 regions were amplified from genomic DNA by multiplex PCR. Genomic DNA extracted from each cell subset was distributed evenly over all wells of several immunoSEQ 96-well plates, and each plate served as one replicate. For sorted subsets, 200 to 250 ng of genomic DNA, equivalent to 25,000 to 35,000 T cell genomes, went into each replicate PCR. Purified libraries were measured with a Qubit 3.0 fluorometer, size-checked on a Bioanalyzer 2100, and measured again with the KAPA Library Quantification kit. Every immunoSEQ 96-well plate was sequenced on a dedicated single-read 150-cycle Illumina NextSeq 550 flow cell. Processing in the source paper ran as follows. Because the immunoSEQ output held only junctional sequences and lacked quality scores, the filtering could not match the filtering applied to full-length reads. To assign V/J genes and CDR3, sequences were annotated using PyIR, a Python wrapper for IgBLAST v1.9, with IMGT germline references. Reads were removed for weak V/J assignments (E-value above 1e-6), missing CDR3, stop codons, out-of-frame junctions, or ambiguous translated residues. V3J clonotypes were defined as sequences sharing the same inferred V gene, J gene, and CDR3 amino acid sequence. Percentage overlap between repertoires was calculated by dividing the number of shared unique clonotypes by the size of the smaller repertoire. Repertoire richness was assessed with RTK rarefaction, the Chao1 estimator, and Recon v2.1 estimates of unobserved clonotypes. Generation probabilities were computed with OLGA for all TCRbeta clonotypes obtained by the gDNA method from four donors. The source is immuneACCESS, and TCRdb retained only in-frame sequences with V and J called. Part of the clones is not carried over; for the studies checked, unresolved V genes explain less than half of this, and the remainder is unexplained. D and trimming come from the DNA, and the V and J calls and clone size come from that table. Here the sample has some 2,000,000 clones; around 96% occur a single time. 0.85% to 1.2% of the sample lies in the top ten.

For the CD8 naive samples, CD45RO-negative cells were positively selected for CCR7, yielding a CD45RA+CCR7+ population from which TemRA cells were excluded. Healthy HIV-negative adults with no recently reported acute infections or vaccinations were included as donors. Every donor was a Caucasian adult living in Nashville, Tennessee, USA. Blood was obtained by leukapheresis, after which PBMCs were separated by Ficoll-Histopaque density gradient centrifugation and cryopreserved in liquid nitrogen vapor phase. Analytical flow cytometry was used to check the purity and quantity of each magnetically sorted T cell population. Genomic DNA was isolated from each sorted fraction and quantified by UV absorbance on a Nanodrop 2000c. What the authors observed across the whole study: Pairwise subsampling led to the expectation that sequencing depth would affect the degree of clonotype sharing among donors. Incomplete sequencing was indicated by rarefaction of sorted-subset datasets, despite the large sequencing depth. The small number of donors limited the genetic and exposure-history diversity represented. Sharing across a handful of donors was observed for about 5% of naive CD4, 3% to 3.5% of naive CD8, 2% to 2.5% of memory CD4, and about 0.4% of memory CD8 clonotypes. Sampling was restricted to blood, and TCR repertoires in tissues likely differ from the TCR repertoires found in blood. Naive subsets generally had larger estimated clonotype richness than memory subsets. Compared with non-shared clonotypes, clonotypes shared by all four sorted-subset donors had higher generation probabilities.

From its cysteine to its phenylalanine, the CDR3 spans 12 amino acids. The entry retains the CDR3 DNA only, 36 bases that are in frame from base 1. The V and J ends are trimmed by 5 bases and 12 bases, leaving 14 bases between them. From a lookup of the germline V gene, CDR1 and CDR2 are SGHAT and FQNNGV. For this clone: Its antigen is not yet known. Per-base qualities were not stored, and no clone one base away is much larger.

The chain employs TRBV11-2 and TRBJ2-1; there is no confident call for the D gene. The receptor was isolated from a man between 18 and 35 years old in good health. The sequencing input was naive CD8+ T cells sorted from blood. The intended sense of this specimen's cell subset or site label: CD45RA+CCR7+. The CDR3 protein sequence reads: CASSDSYSGQFF. The base sequence is TGTGCCAGCAGCGATTCTTATTCCGGGCAGTTCTTC.